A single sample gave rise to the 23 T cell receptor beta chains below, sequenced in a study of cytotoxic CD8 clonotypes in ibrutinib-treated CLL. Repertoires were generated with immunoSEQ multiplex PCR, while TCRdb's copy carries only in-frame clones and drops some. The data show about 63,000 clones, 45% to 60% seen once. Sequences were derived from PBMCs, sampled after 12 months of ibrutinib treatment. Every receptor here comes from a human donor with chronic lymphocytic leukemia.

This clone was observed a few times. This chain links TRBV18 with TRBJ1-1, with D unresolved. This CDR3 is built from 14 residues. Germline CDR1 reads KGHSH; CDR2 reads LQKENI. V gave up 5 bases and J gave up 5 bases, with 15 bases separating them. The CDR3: CASSASLVLTEAFF. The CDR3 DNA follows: TGTGCCAGCTCAGCTAGCTTGGTGTTAACTGAAGCTTTCTTT.

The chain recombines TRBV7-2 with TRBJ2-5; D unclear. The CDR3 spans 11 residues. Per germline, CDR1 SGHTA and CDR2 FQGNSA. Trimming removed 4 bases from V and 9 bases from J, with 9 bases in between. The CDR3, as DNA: TGTGCCAGCAGCTACAAGTGGGCCCAGTACTTC. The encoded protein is CASSYKWAQYF.

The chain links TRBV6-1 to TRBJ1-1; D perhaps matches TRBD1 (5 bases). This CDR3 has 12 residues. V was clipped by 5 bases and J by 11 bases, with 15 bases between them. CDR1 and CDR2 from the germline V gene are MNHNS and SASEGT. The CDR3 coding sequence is TGTGCCAGCAGTACCCTGGGGGGAGACGCTTTCTTT. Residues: CASSTLGGDAFF.

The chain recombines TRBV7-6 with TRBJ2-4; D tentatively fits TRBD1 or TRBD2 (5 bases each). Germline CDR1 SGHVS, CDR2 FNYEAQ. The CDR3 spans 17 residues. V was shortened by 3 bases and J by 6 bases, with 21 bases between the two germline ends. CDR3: CASSFYSGTRGGNIQYF. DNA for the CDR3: TGTGCCAGCAGCTTCTATTCCGGGACCCGTGGGGGAAACATTCAGTACTTC. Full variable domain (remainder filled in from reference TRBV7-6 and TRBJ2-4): GAGVSQSPRYKVTKRGQDVALRCDPISGHVSLYWYRQALGQGPEFLTYFNYEAQQDKSGLPNDRFSAERPEGSISTLTIQRTEQRDSAMYRCASSFYSGTRGGNIQYFGAGTRLSVL.

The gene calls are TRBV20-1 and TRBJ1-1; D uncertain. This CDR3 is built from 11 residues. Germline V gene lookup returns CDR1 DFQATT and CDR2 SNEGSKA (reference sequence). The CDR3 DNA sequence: TGCAGGCCCTCAGTGAACACTGAAGCTTTCTTT. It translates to CRPSVNTEAFF.

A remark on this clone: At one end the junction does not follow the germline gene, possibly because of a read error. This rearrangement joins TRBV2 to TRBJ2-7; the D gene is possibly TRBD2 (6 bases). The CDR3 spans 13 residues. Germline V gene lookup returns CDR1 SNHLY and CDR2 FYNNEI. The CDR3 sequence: CASRGGPGVPIDF. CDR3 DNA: TGTGCCAGCAGAGGAGGGCCTGGGGTACCCATAGACTTC.

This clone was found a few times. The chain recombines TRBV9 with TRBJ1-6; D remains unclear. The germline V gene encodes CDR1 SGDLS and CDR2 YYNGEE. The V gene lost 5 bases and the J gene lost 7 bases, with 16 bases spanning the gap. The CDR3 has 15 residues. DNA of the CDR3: TGTGCCAGCAGAAGGGTCGCCGTTGGCAATTCACCCCTCCACTTT. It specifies CASRRVAVGNSPLHF.

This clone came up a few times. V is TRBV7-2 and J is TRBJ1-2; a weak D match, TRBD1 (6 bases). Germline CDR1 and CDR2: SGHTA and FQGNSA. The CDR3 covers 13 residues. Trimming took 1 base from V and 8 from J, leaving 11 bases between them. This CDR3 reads CASSLVPDSGYTF. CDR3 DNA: TGTGCCAGCAGCTTAGTCCCGGACAGCGGCTACACCTTC. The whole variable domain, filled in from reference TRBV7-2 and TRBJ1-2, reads GAGVSQSPSNKVTEKGKDVELRCDPISGHTALYWYRQSLGQGLEFLIYFQGNSAPDKSGLPSDRFSAERTGGSVSTLTIQRTQQEDSAVYLCASSLVPDSGYTFGSGTRLTVV.

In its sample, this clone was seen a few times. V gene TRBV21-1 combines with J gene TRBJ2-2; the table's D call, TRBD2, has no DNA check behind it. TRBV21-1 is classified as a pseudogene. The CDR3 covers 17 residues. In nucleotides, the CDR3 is TGTGCCAGCAGCCCCCGGGCGGGAGGGTCCCATGGCGGGGAGCTGTTTTTT. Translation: CASSPRAGGSHGGELFF.

The CDR3 DNA sequence: TGTGCCAGCAGCTTCTCCGGGGGGGAGCCCTACGAGCAGTACGTC. Residues: CASSFSGGEPYEQYV. V and J are TRBV11-2 and TRBJ2-7, with 8 bases identical to TRBD2. The J segment lost 2 bases and the V segment lost 3 bases, leaving 6 bases of the junction unmatched. Germline CDR1 and CDR2: SGHAT and FQNNGV. The CDR3 is 15 residues long.

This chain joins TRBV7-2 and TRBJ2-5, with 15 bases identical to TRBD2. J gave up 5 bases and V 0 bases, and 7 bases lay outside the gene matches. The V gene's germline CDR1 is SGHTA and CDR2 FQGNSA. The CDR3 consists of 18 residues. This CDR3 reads CASSLARTSGGAWETQYF. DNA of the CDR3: TGTGCCAGCAGCTTAGCTCGGACTAGCGGGGGGGCCTGGGAGACCCAGTACTTC.

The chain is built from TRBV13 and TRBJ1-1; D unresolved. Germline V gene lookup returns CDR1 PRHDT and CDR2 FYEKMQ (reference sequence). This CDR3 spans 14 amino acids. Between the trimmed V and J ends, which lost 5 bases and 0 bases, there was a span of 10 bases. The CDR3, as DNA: TGTGCCAGCAGCCTCCGGGAATTGAACACTGAAGCTTTCTTT. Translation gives CASSLRELNTEAFF.

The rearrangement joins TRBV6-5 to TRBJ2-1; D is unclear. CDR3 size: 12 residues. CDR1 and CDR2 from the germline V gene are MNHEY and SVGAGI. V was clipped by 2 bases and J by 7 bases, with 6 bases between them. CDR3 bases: TGTGCCAGCAGTTACGTGGGGAATGAGCAGTTCTTC. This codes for CASSYVGNEQFF.

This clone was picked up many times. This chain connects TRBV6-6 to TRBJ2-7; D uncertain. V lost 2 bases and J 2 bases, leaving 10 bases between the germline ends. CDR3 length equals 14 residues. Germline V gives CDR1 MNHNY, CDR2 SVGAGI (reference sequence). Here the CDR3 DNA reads TGTGCCAGCAGTTACAGGCAGTCTACCTACGAGCAGTACTTC. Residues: CASSYRQSTYEQYF.

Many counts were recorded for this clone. This CDR3 reads CASSTNLAGELFF. The CDR3, as DNA: TGTGCCAGCAGTACAAACCTTGCCGGGGAGCTGTTTTTT. This rearrangement joins TRBV28 to TRBJ2-2; no reliable D call. This CDR3 is 13 amino acids long. With 5 bases removed from V and 6 bases from J, the gap between germline ends came to 10 bases. Per germline, CDR1 MDHEN and CDR2 SYDVKM.

DNA for the CDR3: TGTGCCAGCAGTTACTCGTGGGTCCGGGCCACTGAAGCTTTCTTT. This codes for CASSYSWVRATEAFF. The chain is built from TRBV6-5 and TRBJ1-1, with no clear D. The CDR3 runs 15 residues. Germline CDR1 MNHEY, CDR2 SVGAGI. Deletions cut 0 bases from V and 4 bases from J, with 12 bases between.

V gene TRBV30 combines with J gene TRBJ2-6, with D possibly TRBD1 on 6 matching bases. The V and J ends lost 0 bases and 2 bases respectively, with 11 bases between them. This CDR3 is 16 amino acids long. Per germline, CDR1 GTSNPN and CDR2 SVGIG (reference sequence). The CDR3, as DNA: TGTGCCTGGAGTGTACTGGGGGCGGCTGGGGCCAACGTCCTGACTTTC. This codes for CAWSVLGAAGANVLTF.

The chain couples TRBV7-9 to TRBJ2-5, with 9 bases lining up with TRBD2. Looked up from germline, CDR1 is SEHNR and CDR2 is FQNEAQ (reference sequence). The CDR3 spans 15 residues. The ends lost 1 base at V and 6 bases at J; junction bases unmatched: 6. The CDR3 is CASSLDGLAGKTQYF. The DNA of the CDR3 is TGTGCCAGCAGCTTAGACGGCCTAGCGGGGAAGACCCAGTACTTC.

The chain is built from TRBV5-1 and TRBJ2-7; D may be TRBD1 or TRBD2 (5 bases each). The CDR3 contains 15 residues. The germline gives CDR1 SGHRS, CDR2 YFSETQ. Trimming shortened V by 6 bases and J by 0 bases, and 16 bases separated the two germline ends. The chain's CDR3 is CASTPLGTTSYEQYF. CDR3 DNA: TGCGCCAGCACCCCTCTCGGGACCACCTCCTACGAGCAGTACTTC.

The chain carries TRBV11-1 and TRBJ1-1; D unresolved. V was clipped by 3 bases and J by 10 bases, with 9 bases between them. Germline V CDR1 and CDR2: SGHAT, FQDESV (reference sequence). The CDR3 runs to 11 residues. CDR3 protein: CASSLRGRAFF. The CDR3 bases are TGTGCCAGCAGCTTGCGAGGAAGAGCTTTCTTT.

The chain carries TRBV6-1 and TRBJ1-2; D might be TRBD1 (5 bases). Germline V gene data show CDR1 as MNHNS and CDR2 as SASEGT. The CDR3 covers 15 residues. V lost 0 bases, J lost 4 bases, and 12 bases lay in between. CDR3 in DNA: TGTGCCAGCAGTGAAGCGGGGGGATTGGCCTATGGCTACACCTTC. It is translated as CASSEAGGLAYGYTF.

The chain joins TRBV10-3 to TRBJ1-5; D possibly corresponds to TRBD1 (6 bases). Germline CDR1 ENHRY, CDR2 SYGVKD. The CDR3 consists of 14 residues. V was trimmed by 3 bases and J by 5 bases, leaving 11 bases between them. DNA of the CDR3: TGTGCCATCAGTGAACAGGGTAGGGATCAGCCCCAGCATTTT. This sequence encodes CAISEQGRDQPQHF.

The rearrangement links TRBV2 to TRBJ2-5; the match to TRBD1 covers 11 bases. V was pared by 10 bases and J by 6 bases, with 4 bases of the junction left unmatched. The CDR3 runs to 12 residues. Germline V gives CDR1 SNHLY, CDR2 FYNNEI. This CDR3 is CAMGQGVKTQYF. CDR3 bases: TGTGCCATGGGACAGGGGGTCAAGACCCAGTACTTC. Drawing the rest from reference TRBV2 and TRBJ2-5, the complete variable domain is EPEVTQTPSHQVTQMGQEVILRCVPISNHLYFYWYRQILGQKVEFLVSFYNNEISEKSEIFDDQFSVERPDGSNFTLKIRSTKLEDSAMYFCAMGQGVKTQYFGPGTRLLVL.